A selection of T cell receptor beta chains follows, all from one sample in a study of neurological immune-mediated disorders. TCRdb re-called the 5' RACE reads with MiXCR, one entry per CDR3 protein. The table shows about 28,000 distinct CDR3 sequences, with around an eighth occurring only once. Sequenced input: PBMCs. These receptors were taken from a woman aged 55-70 years in good health. Both conserved end residues are part of each CDR3. The D gene is left open where the match is weak. Size is stated for part of the rows, as once, few or many counts, or as a class when the clone is expanded.

V gene	clone size	D gene	J gene	CDR3 DNA	CDR3 protein
TRBV20-1	many	NA	TRBJ2-5	TGCAGTGCTAGGGACTTCTGGGAGACCCAGTACTTC	CSARDFWETQYF
TRBV20-1	NA	TRBD2	TRBJ2-2	TGCAGTGCTAGAGATCCCCAGCGGGGGAACACCGGGGAGCTGTTTTTT	CSARDPQRGNTGELFF
TRBV20-1	many	TRBD2	TRBJ2-1	TGCAGGCTAGCGGGGGGGGTCGGTGAGCAGTTCTTC	CRLAGGVGEQFF
TRBV4-2	many	NA	TRBJ2-3	TGTGCCAGCAGCCAAGATGGGGCGGGGAGGGGGGATACGCAGTATTTT	CASSQDGAGRGDTQYF
TRBV10-3	NA	TRBD1	TRBJ2-1	TGTGCCATCAGCTACGAAGCCGGGACAGGGAATATGAATGATCAGTTCTTC	CAISYEAGTGNMNDQFF
TRBV12-3/TRBV12-4	many	TRBD1	TRBJ1-3	TGTGCCAGCAGTTTAGCGACTTGGACAGGGAAGGGAAACACCATATATTTT	CASSLATWTGKGNTIYF
TRBV6-2/TRBV6-3	many	TRBD2	TRBJ2-1	TGTGCCAGCAGCCAGCATTCGGGGGGGCCCTACAATGAGCAGTTCTTC	CASSQHSGGPYNEQFF
TRBV7-9	many	NA	TRBJ1-2	TGTGCCAGCAGCCTGGGAGATCATGGCTACACCTTC	CASSLGDHGYTF
TRBV5-1	many	TRBD2	TRBJ2-1	TGCGCCAGCAGCTTGGCCGCGGCGGGGGGGAATGAGCAGTTCTTC	CASSLAAAGGNEQFF
TRBV5-1	many	NA	TRBJ1-1	TGCGCCAGCACCCGGGACTCCATGGGCACTGAAGCTTTCTTT	CASTRDSMGTEAFF
TRBV4-1	many	NA	TRBJ2-5	TGCGCCAGCAGCCAAGATCCCCCCCAAACCCAGTACTTC	CASSQDPPQTQYF
TRBV5-1	many	NA	TRBJ2-7	TGCGCCAGCAGCCGGACGTTGGACGAGCAGTACTTC	CASSRTLDEQYF
TRBV6-1	many	NA	TRBJ1-5	TGTGCCAGCAGTGGTGTTTATAGCAATCAGCCCCAGCATTTT	CASSGVYSNQPQHF
TRBV12-3/TRBV12-4	many	TRBD1	TRBJ1-2	TGTGCCAGCACCTTGGACAGGAGCAATGGCTACACCTTC	CASTLDRSNGYTF
TRBV7-8	many	TRBD1	TRBJ2-7	TGTGCCAGCAGCTATGGGACAGGTACGGAGGAGCAGTACTTC	CASSYGTGTEEQYF
TRBV20-1	many	TRBD1	TRBJ2-3	TGCAGTGCCCACCGAGACAGGGCCGGCACAGATACGCAGTATTTT	CSAHRDRAGTDTQYF
TRBV6-5	many	NA	TRBJ2-1	TGTGCCAGCAGGTTAGCAGGGAAGGTCTACGAGCAGTTCTTC	CASRLAGKVYEQFF
TRBV2	NA	NA	TRBJ2-1	TGTGCCAGCCAGGGAGAGGCCTACAATGAGCAGTTCTTC	CASQGEAYNEQFF
TRBV7-8	few	NA	TRBJ1-1	TGTGCCAGCAGCTCCTCGGGGGCCGAGGACACTGAAGCTTTCTTT	CASSSSGAEDTEAFF
TRBV6-5	many	TRBD2	TRBJ2-2	TGTGCCAGCAGGCAGGGACTAGCGGGGAACACCGGGGAGCTGTTTTTT	CASRQGLAGNTGELFF
TRBV20-1	many	NA	TRBJ2-7	TGCAGTGCTAGAGTCCGGGGGGCCTCCTACGAGCAGTACTTC	CSARVRGASYEQYF
TRBV10-3	many	NA	TRBJ2-5	TGTGCCATCAGTGAGTCGCGGGAGACCCAGTACTTC	CAISESRETQYF
TRBV10-3	many	NA	TRBJ2-7	TGTGCCATCGGCGATTCCACAAAGCCGTTCTACGAGCAGTACTTC	CAIGDSTKPFYEQYF
TRBV6-6	many	NA	TRBJ1-2	TGTGCCAGCAGTTACTCGATGGGGAATGGCTACACCTTC	CASSYSMGNGYTF
TRBV5-1	many	NA	TRBJ2-3	TGCGCCAGCAGCTTAGACACCGGGACGGTAAGGGTCGGTACGCAGTATTTT	CASSLDTGTVRVGTQYF
TRBV7-2	many	TRBD1	TRBJ2-7	TGTGCCAGCAGCTTAGTTTTGCTGGGACAGTCGAATTACGAGCAGTACTTC	CASSLVLLGQSNYEQYF
TRBV6-5	many	NA	TRBJ2-7	TGTGCCAGCAGTTACGCCCGGGGGCCGGAGCAGTACTTC	CASSYARGPEQYF
TRBV4-3	medium-sized	TRBD2	TRBJ2-2	TGCGCCAGCAGCCGAGCTAGCGGGGGGATAGCGAACACCGGGGAGCTGTTTTTT	CASSRASGGIANTGELFF
TRBV12-3/TRBV12-4	few	NA	TRBJ1-1	TGTGCCAGCAGTCCCGAGGGGATCGCTGAAGCTTTCTTT	CASSPEGIAEAFF
TRBV20-1	many	TRBD2	TRBJ2-3	TGCAGTGCTCCTTCCGGGACTAGCGGGGGATCACGAGATACGCAGTATTTT	CSAPSGTSGGSRDTQYF
TRBV2	NA	TRBD2	TRBJ2-7	TGTGCCAGCTATAACCCGCTAGCGGTAGCTCTGTACTTC	CASYNPLAVALYF
TRBV18	many	NA	TRBJ2-1	TGTGCCAGCTCACCCATGGACAGTCTTGAGCAGTTCTTC	CASSPMDSLEQFF
TRBV20-1	many	TRBD1	TRBJ1-2	TGCAGTGCACCTAGACAGGGTCACAGTGGCTACACCTTC	CSAPRQGHSGYTF
TRBV6-5	many	NA	TRBJ1-2	TGTGCCAGCAGCCCCGCGTCTTGGACGAGTCCTTATGGCTACACCTTC	CASSPASWTSPYGYTF
TRBV7-9	many	TRBD1	TRBJ1-4	TGTGCCAGCAGCCGGGACAGGGGGGAAAAACTGTTTTTT	CASSRDRGEKLFF
TRBV2	many	TRBD2	TRBJ2-2	TGTGCCAGCAGTGGGACTAGCGGGAGGGCGAACACCGGGGAGCTGTTTTTT	CASSGTSGRANTGELFF
TRBV7-6	few	NA	TRBJ2-2	TGTGCCAGCAGCTTAGGGGCAGGGGCGAACGGGGAGCTGTTTTTT	CASSLGAGANGELFF
TRBV5-1	many	TRBD1	TRBJ2-7	TGCGCCAGCAGCCGAGGGACAGGGATGGGCGAGCAGTACTTC	CASSRGTGMGEQYF
TRBV6-2/TRBV6-3	many	TRBD2	TRBJ2-1	TGTGCCAGCAGTTACTGGGACCGGGGGGATGAGCAGTTCTTC	CASSYWDRGDEQFF
TRBV29-1	many	NA	TRBJ1-4	TGCAGCGCACTAGCGACAGGAGCCGGAGGGGCCGACGAAAATGAAAAACTGTTTTTT	CSALATGAGGADENEKLFF
TRBV14	many	NA	TRBJ2-1	TGTGCCAGCAGCCAAACCAGAGGGTACCGGGACACCTACAATGAGCAGTTCTTC	CASSQTRGYRDTYNEQFF
TRBV6-6	many	TRBD1	TRBJ1-2	TGTGCCAGCAGTTATTCGGGACAGGAACCTAACTATGGCTACACCTTC	CASSYSGQEPNYGYTF
TRBV24-1	NA	NA	TRBJ2-1	TGTGCCACCAGTGATTTGAGAGGGGGGTATGACAATGAGCAGTTCTTC	CATSDLRGGYDNEQFF
TRBV15	many	NA	TRBJ2-2	TGTGCCACCAGCAGAGATCGAAGGTTAGGTATAACCGGGGAGCTGTTTTTT	CATSRDRRLGITGELFF
TRBV20-1	many	NA	TRBJ1-6	TGCAGTGCTAGACACGGGGGACCCGATAATTCACCCCTCCACTTT	CSARHGGPDNSPLHF
TRBV7-2	many	TRBD1	TRBJ1-2	TGTGCCAGCAGCTTAGCGCATAGGGGGCTAGATGGCTACACCTTC	CASSLAHRGLDGYTF
TRBV28	NA	TRBD2	TRBJ2-7	TGTGCCAGCACCGGACTAGCGGGAACCTACGAGCAGTACTTC	CASTGLAGTYEQYF
TRBV7-2	medium-sized	TRBD1	TRBJ2-2	TGTGCCAGCAGCTTAGGCGACAGGGGATACACCGGGGAGCTGTTTTTT	CASSLGDRGYTGELFF
TRBV5-1	many	NA	TRBJ2-3	TGCGCCAGCAGCCCGACAGGCCTAATCACAGATACGCAGTATTTT	CASSPTGLITDTQYF
TRBV6-2/TRBV6-3	NA	TRBD2	TRBJ2-1	TGTGCCAGCAGCACCCTCCTAGCGGGGGAAATCTTCTCCTACAATGAGCAGTTCTTC	CASSTLLAGEIFSYNEQFF
TRBV5-1	NA	TRBD1	TRBJ1-6	TGCGCCAGTAGCTTGGACAGGACAAATTCACCCCTCGACTTT	CASSLDRTNSPLDF
TRBV5-1	many	NA	TRBJ1-1	TGCGCCAGCAGCTTGGGAGGGGACTCCCTTGAAGCTTTCTTT	CASSLGGDSLEAFF
TRBV5-1	many	NA	TRBJ2-5	TGCGCCAGCAGCTTGGGACAGGGAGGCGAGACCCAGTACTTC	CASSLGQGGETQYF